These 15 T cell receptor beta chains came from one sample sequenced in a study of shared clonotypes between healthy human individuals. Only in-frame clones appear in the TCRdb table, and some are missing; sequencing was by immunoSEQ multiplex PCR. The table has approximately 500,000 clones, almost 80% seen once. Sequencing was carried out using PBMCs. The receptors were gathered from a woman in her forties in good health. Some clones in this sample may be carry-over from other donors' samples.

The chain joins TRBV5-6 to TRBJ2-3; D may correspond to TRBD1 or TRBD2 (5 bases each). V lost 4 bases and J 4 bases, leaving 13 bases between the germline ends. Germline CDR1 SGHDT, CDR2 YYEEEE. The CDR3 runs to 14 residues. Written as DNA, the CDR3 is TGTGCCAGCAGCCCGTGGTGGGACCCAGATACGCAGTATTTT. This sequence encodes CASSPWWDPDTQYF.

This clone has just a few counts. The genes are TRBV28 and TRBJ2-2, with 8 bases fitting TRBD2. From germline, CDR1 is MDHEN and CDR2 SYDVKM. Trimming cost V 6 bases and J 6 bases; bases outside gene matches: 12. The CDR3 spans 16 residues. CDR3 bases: TGTGCCAGCAGACTTACGGGCGGGAGGAGCTCCGGGGAGCTGTTTTTT. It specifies CASRLTGGRSSGELFF.

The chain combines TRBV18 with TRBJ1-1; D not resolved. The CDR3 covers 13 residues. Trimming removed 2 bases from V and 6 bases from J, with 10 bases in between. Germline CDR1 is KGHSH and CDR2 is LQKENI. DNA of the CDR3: TGTGCCAGCTCACCATCGTTAGAAGCTGAAGCTTTCTTT. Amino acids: CASSPSLEAEAFF. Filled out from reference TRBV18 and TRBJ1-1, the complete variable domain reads NAGVMQNPRHLVRRRGQEARLRCSPMKGHSHVYWYRQLPEEGLKFMVYLQKENIIDESGMPKERFSAEFPKEGPSILRIQQVVRGDSAAYFCASSPSLEAEAFFGQGTRLTVV.

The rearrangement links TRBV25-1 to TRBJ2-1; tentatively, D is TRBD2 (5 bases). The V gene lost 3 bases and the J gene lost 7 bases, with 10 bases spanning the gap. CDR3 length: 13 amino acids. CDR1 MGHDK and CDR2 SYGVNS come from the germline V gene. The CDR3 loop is CASSEFGVNEQFF. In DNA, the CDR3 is TGTGCCAGCAGTGAGTTCGGGGTAAATGAGCAGTTCTTC.

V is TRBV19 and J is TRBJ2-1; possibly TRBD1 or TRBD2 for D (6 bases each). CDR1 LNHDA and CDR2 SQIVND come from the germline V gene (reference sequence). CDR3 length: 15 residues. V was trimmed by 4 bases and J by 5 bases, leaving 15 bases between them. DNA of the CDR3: TGTGCCAGTAGTACCTCTAGGGGGGCGCACAATGAGCAGTTCTTC. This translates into CASSTSRGAHNEQFF.

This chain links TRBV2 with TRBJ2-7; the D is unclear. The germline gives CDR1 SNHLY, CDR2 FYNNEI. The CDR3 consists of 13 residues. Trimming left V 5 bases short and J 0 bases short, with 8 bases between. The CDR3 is CASSLGGSYEQYF. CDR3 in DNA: TGTGCCAGCAGTTTAGGCGGCTCCTACGAGCAGTACTTC. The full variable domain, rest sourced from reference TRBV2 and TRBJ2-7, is EPEVTQTPSHQVTQMGQEVILRCVPISNHLYFYWYRQILGQKVEFLVSFYNNEISEKSEIFDDQFSVERPDGSNFTLKIRSTKLEDSAMYFCASSLGGSYEQYFGPGTRLTVT.

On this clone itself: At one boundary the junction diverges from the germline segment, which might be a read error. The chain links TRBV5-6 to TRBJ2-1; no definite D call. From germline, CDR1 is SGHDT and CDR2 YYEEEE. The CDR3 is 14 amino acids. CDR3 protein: CASLVGTSYNEQFF. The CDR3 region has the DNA TGTGCCAGCTTGGTGGGCACCTCCTATAATGAGCAGTTCTTC.

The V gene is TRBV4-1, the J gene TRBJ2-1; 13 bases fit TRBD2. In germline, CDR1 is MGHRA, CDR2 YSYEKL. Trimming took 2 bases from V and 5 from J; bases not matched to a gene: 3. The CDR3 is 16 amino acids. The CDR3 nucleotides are TGCGCCAGCAGCCAATATGGGACTAGCGGGAACAATGAGCAGTTCTTC. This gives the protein CASSQYGTSGNNEQFF.

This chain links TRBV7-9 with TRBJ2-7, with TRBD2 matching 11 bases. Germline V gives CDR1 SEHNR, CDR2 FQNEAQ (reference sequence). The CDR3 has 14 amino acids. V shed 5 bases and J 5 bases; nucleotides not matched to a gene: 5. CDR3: CASSPSGRTHEQYF. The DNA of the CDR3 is TGTGCCAGCAGCCCTAGCGGGAGGACTCACGAGCAGTACTTC.

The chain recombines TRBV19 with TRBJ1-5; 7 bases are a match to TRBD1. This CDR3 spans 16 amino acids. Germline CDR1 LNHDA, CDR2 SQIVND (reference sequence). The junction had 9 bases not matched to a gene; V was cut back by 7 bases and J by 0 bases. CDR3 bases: TGTGCCAGTAAAAAAGGGACAGCTATTAGCAATCAGCCCCAGCATTTT. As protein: CASKKGTAISNQPQHF. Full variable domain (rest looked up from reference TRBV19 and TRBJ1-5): DGGITQSPKYLFRKEGQNVTLSCEQNLNHDAMYWYRQDPGQGLRLIYYSQIVNDFQKGDIAEGYSVSREKKESFPLTVTSAQKNPTAFYLCASKKGTAISNQPQHFGDGTRLSIL.

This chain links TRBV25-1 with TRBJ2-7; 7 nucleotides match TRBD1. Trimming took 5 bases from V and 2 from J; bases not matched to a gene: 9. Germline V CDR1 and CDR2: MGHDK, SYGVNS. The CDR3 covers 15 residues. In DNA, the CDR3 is TGTGCCAGCAGTAATCCCCGACAGGGACCCTACGAGCAGTACTTC. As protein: CASSNPRQGPYEQYF.

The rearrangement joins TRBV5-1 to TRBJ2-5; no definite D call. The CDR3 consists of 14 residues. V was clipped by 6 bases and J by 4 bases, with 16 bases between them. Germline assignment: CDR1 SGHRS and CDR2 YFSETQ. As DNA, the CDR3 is TGCGCCAGCACCCCCGGCCAGAACAGAGAGACCCAGTACTTC. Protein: CASTPGQNRETQYF.

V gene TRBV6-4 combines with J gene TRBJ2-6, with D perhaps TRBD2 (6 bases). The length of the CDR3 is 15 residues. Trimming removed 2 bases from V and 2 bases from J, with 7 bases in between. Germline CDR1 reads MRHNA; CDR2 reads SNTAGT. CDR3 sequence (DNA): TGTGCCAGCAGTGACGGCGGGGCTGGGGCCAACGTCCTGACTTTC. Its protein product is CASSDGGAGANVLTF.

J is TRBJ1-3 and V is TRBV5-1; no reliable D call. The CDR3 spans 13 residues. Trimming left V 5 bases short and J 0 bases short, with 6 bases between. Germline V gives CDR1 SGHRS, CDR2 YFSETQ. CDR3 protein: CASRRSSGNTIYF. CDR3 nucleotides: TGCGCCAGCAGGCGATCCTCTGGAAACACCATATATTTT. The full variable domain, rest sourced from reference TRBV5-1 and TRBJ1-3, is KAGVTQTPRYLIKTRGQQVTLSCSPISGHRSVSWYQQTPGQGLQFLFEYFSETQRNKGNFPGRFSGRQFSNSRSEMNVSTLELGDSALYLCASRRSSGNTIYFGEGSWLTVV.

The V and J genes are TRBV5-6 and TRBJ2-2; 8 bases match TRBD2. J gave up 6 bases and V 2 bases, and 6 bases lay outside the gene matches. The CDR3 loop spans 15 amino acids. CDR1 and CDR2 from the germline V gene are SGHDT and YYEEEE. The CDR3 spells CASSLGGRTAGELFF. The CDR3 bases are TGTGCCAGCAGCTTAGGCGGGAGGACGGCCGGGGAGCTGTTTTTT.